This T cell receptor beta chain was found in a study of technical replicates of blood from a handful of donors. The CDR3 has 14 residues. V lost 5 bases and J lost 2; bases outside the gene matches: 2. Germline CDR1 reads SNHLY; CDR2 reads FYNNEI. Measured with immunoSEQ multiplex PCR; TCRdb has only the in-frame clones, and not every one. The table records approximately 41,000 clones, 90% to 97% of them present only once. What was sequenced was T cells isolated from PBMCs. The chain is built from TRBV2 and TRBJ2-1; 8 positions agree with TRBD2. This sequence originates from a human donor in good health. This CDR3 reads CASSLAGPYNEQFF. The CDR3 DNA is TGTGCCAGCAGTCTAGCGGGCCCCTACAATGAGCAGTTCTTC. Supplemented by reference TRBV2 and TRBJ2-1, the full variable domain reads EPEVTQTPSHQVTQMGQEVILRCVPISNHLYFYWYRQILGQKVEFLVSFYNNEISEKSEIFDDQFSVERPDGSNFTLKIRSTKLEDSAMYFCASSLAGPYNEQFFGPGTRLTVL.